In its sample, the clone carrying this T cell receptor (beta chain) was seen many times. Its antigen is not identified. These data are taken from a study of identical twins. Findings of the study overall: Modelling underestimated the level of out-of-frame TCR alpha sharing observed in monozygotic twins.

TCRdb called the 5' RACE reads again in MiXCR, with one record for every CDR3 protein. This sample has a few hundred thousand distinct CDR3 sequences, with over 5.5% found just once. V dropped 0 bases and J dropped 0 bases, with 6 bases sitting between them. CDR1 and CDR2 from the germline V gene are MGHRA and YSYEKL. The CDR3 is 14 amino acids. The data also belong to a second study, concerning T cells expressing NK-cell markers. That study adds: The share of CD8+ T cells held by dominant NKG2C+ clonotypes was about 1.0-7.5% in several donors.

Sequenced input: CD8+ T cells sorted from blood. This receptor was obtained from a woman between 18 and 30 years old in good health. The rearrangement uses TRBV4-1 and TRBJ2-7; D is undetermined. The CDR3 region is CASSQEHSSYEQYF. The CDR3 region has the DNA TGCGCCAGCAGCCAAGAGCACAGCTCCTACGAGCAGTACTTC.